Below, 31 T cell receptor beta chains from the same sample are listed, as sequenced in a study of neurological immune-mediated disorders. Time point given: longitudinal time-point 2. TCRdb itself ran the 5' RACE reads through MiXCR, one entry per CDR3 protein. Seen here are about 80,000 distinct CDR3 sequences, 5% to 6.5% observed once, and the top ten hold 7.9%. The sample taken for sequencing was PBMCs. Every receptor here comes from a woman aged 55-70 years with multiple sclerosis.

With regard to this clonotype: A much larger clone lies a single base off, so this may be a read error. The chain joins TRBV20-1 to TRBJ1-1; 8 bases match TRBD1. After removal of 4 bases from V and 1 base from J, the junction contained 8 bases not matched to a gene. The germline gives CDR1 DFQATT, CDR2 SNEGSKA (reference sequence). CDR3 size: 15 residues. The CDR3 loop is CSATARQGTNTEAFF. Here the CDR3 DNA reads TGCAGTGCTACCGCCCGACAGGGGACGAACACTGAAGCTTTCTTT.

Details on this clonotype: No DNA is shown, since the ends of the CDR3 on it are uncertain; the CDR3 is the one TCRdb lists. The chain carries TRBV7-5 and TRBJ1-5; the D call of TRBD1 is as the table states it, not checked on the DNA. TRBV7-5 is given as a pseudogene. The CDR3 is made up of 16 amino acids, end residues included. The CDR3 protein is CISVSEASGGGQPQHF.

This clonotype was counted at least ten times. The chain combines TRBV7-2 with TRBJ2-3, with 7 nucleotides matching TRBD2. Trimming cost V 5 bases and J 0 bases; bases outside gene matches: 5. CDR1 is SGHTA, CDR2 FQGNSA, per germline. The length of the CDR3 is 15 residues. CDR3 region: CASSPASGSTDTQYF. DNA for the CDR3: TGTGCCAGCAGCCCGGCTAGCGGAAGCACAGATACGCAGTATTTT.

This clonotype showed up many times. J is TRBJ2-3 and V is TRBV5-1; D may be TRBD1 (6 bases). The CDR3 length is 13 residues. Looked up from germline, CDR1 is SGHRS and CDR2 is YFSETQ. V lost 3 bases and J lost 3, with 8 bases in between. CDR3 bases: TGCGCCAGCAGCTACGGACAGACAGATACGCAGTATTTT. Residues: CASSYGQTDTQYF. The whole variable domain, filled in from reference TRBV5-1 and TRBJ2-3, reads KAGVTQTPRYLIKTRGQQVTLSCSPISGHRSVSWYQQTPGQGLQFLFEYFSETQRNKGNFPGRFSGRQFSNSRSEMNVSTLELGDSALYLCASSYGQTDTQYFGPGTRLTVL.

This clonotype was recorded many times. This sequence joins TRBV3-1 and TRBJ2-1; 7 bases map to TRBD1. The CDR3 has 14 residues. Germline V lookup: CDR1 LGHDT, CDR2 YNNKEL (reference sequence). V shed 5 bases and J 3 bases; nucleotides not matched to a gene: 4. CDR3 loop: CASSFGTVYNEQFF. CDR3 in DNA: TGTGCCAGCAGCTTCGGGACAGTCTACAATGAGCAGTTCTTC.

This clonotype was picked up many times. In DNA, the CDR3 is TGCAGTGCCGGGGGAGAAAAACTGTTTTTT. As protein: CSAGGEKLFF. The rearrangement links TRBV20-1 to TRBJ1-4; D is perhaps TRBD1 (5 bases). Germline lookup yields CDR1 DFQATT and CDR2 SNEGSKA (reference sequence). The CDR3 is 10 amino acids. V was cut by 6 bases and J by 8 bases, with 7 bases left in between.

In its sample, this clonotype was seen many times. The chain is built from TRBV2 and TRBJ2-5, with D maybe TRBD2 (6 bases). V was shortened by 5 bases and J by 2 bases, with 9 bases between the two germline ends. Germline V lookup: CDR1 SNHLY, CDR2 FYNNEI. CDR3 length: 13 amino acids. The CDR3 reads CASSKEGQETQYF. The CDR3, as DNA: TGTGCCAGCAGTAAGGAGGGTCAAGAGACCCAGTACTTC.

Comments on this clonotype: It may be a read error: a sequence one base away is much more abundant. J is TRBJ1-2 and V is TRBV12-3 or TRBV12-4, with TRBD1 identical over 8 bases. The CDR3 sequence is 15 residues long. The CDR3 DNA sequence: TGTGCCAGCAGTTCCCGGACAGGGACTAACTATTGCTACACCTTC. It encodes CASSSRTGTNYCYTF.

The rearrangement uses TRBV5-1 and TRBJ2-3; possibly TRBD1 or TRBD2 for D (5 bases each). Germline V gives CDR1 SGHRS, CDR2 YFSETQ. With 4 bases removed from V and 4 bases from J, the gap between germline ends came to 7 bases. This CDR3 is built from 12 residues. The CDR3 bases are TGCGCCAGCAGCAGGGACGCAGATACGCAGTATTTT. This gives the protein CASSRDADTQYF.

This clonotype has a count of ten or more. The V call is TRBV6-1, the J call TRBJ2-7; no definite D call. The CDR3 has 12 amino acids. CDR1 and CDR2 from the germline V gene are MNHNS and SASEGT. The germline V and J ends were trimmed by 3 bases and 3 bases, with 6 bases remaining between them. The chain's CDR3 is CASSDSFYEQYF. Written as DNA, the CDR3 is TGTGCCAGCAGTGACAGTTTCTACGAGCAGTACTTC.

This clonotype came up many times. This sequence joins TRBV5-1 and TRBJ1-1; D not certain. Trimming took off 0 bases at V and 3 bases at J, with 6 bases between the two ends. The CDR3 extends over 13 amino acids. CDR1 is SGHRS and CDR2 is YFSETQ in the germline V gene. DNA of the CDR3: TGCGCCAGCAGCTTGGTTTGGGACACTGAAGCTTTCTTT. Its protein product is CASSLVWDTEAFF.

Ten or more counts support this clonotype. The rearrangement joins TRBV5-1 to TRBJ2-2, with 8 positions matching TRBD1. There are 15 residues in the CDR3. The V segment lost 0 bases and the J segment 4 bases; nucleotides outside the gene matches: 2. Germline V gene lookup returns CDR1 SGHRS and CDR2 YFSETQ. DNA for the CDR3: TGCGCCAGCAGCTTGGCCAGGGGGCGCACCGGGGAGCTGTTTTTT. The encoded protein is CASSLARGRTGELFF.

The sample holds many counts of this clonotype. The rearrangement uses TRBV12-3 or TRBV12-4 and TRBJ2-1; D call uncertain. CDR3 length: 15 residues. V was trimmed by 2 bases and J by 6 bases, leaving 14 bases between them. Written as DNA, the CDR3 is TGTGCCAGCAGTTTAAGTCCCCAGATGACCAATGAGCAGTTCTTC. Encoded protein: CASSLSPQMTNEQFF.

This clonotype was observed at least ten times. The chain links TRBV5-1 to TRBJ1-4, with TRBD1 matching over 8 bases. Per the germline V gene, CDR1 is SGHRS and CDR2 is YFSETQ. The V and J ends lost 3 bases and 3 bases, in that order; junction bases with no gene match: 4. The CDR3 is made up of 15 amino acids. Here the CDR3 reads CASSYNRGANEKLFF. The DNA of the CDR3 is TGCGCCAGCAGCTACAACAGGGGGGCTAATGAAAAACTGTTTTTT.

This clonotype was counted many times. The rearrangement joins TRBV7-8 to TRBJ2-1; perhaps TRBD1 as D (6 bases). V gave up 4 bases and J gave up 10 bases, with 14 bases separating them. The CDR3 loop spans 13 amino acids. Germline V gives CDR1 SGHVS, CDR2 FQNEAQ. The CDR3 protein is CASSSRGGGEQFF. For the CDR3, the DNA is TGTGCCAGCAGCTCCCGCGGTGGGGGCGAGCAGTTCTTC.

This clonotype was counted at least ten times. The chain recombines TRBV15 with TRBJ2-1, with 8 bases aligning to TRBD1. Trimming took 8 bases from V and 3 from J; bases not matched to a gene: 9. The CDR3 covers 15 residues. Germline assignment: CDR1 LNHNV and CDR2 YYDKDF (reference sequence). CDR3 sequence: CATQPGDRRYNEQFF. The CDR3 DNA reads TGTGCCACCCAACCCGGGGACAGGCGCTACAATGAGCAGTTCTTC.

Ten or more counts support this clonotype. V usage is TRBV15 and J usage is TRBJ2-1; no firm D call. V was pared by 0 bases and J by 15 bases, with 12 bases between. This CDR3 comprises 12 residues. CDR1 is LNHNV, CDR2 YYDKDF, per germline (reference sequence). CDR3 DNA: TGTGCCACCAGCAGAGATCTAAGGACCCGGTTCTTC. Translated, it gives CATSRDLRTRFF. Using reference TRBV15 and TRBJ2-1 for the parts outside the CDR3, the full variable domain is DAMVIQNPRYQVTQFGKPVTLSCSQTLNHNVMYWYQQKSSQAPKLLFHYYDKDFNNEADTPDNFQSRRPNTSFCFLDIRSPGLGDTAMYLCATSRDLRTRFFGPGTRLTVL.

Sample share makes this clonotype medium-sized. The chain carries TRBV27 and TRBJ2-7; D may be TRBD1 (6 bases). V lost 6 bases and J 5 bases, leaving 11 bases between the germline ends. This CDR3 is 12 amino acids long. From germline, CDR1 is MNHEY and CDR2 SMNVEV (reference sequence). The DNA of the CDR3 is TGTGCCAGCAGACAGGGTCTACACGAGCAGTACTTC. Translation: CASRQGLHEQYF.

In this sample, this clonotype turned up many times. V gene TRBV10-2 combines with J gene TRBJ2-3, with TRBD2 matching 9 bases. Per the germline V gene, CDR1 is WSHSY and CDR2 is SAAADI. Trimming removed 4 bases from V and 1 base from J; junction bases left unmatched: 3. The CDR3 spans 15 residues. CDR3 sequence: CASSVREGGTDTQYF. DNA for the CDR3: TGCGCCAGCAGTGTGCGGGAGGGGGGCACAGATACGCAGTATTTT.

This clonotype was counted at least ten times. The rearrangement uses TRBV3-1 and TRBJ1-2; D unclear. Trimming cost V 2 bases and J 8 bases, with 6 bases left between them. Germline V gene data show CDR1 as LGHDT and CDR2 as YNNKEL (reference sequence). The CDR3 is 11 residues long. The chain's CDR3 is CASSQWEGYTF. The CDR3 DNA sequence: TGTGCCAGCAGCCAATGGGAAGGCTACACCTTC.

Ten or more counts support this clonotype. V and J are TRBV5-1 and TRBJ1-4; 7 positions match TRBD1. Germline loops: CDR1 SGHRS, CDR2 YFSETQ. With 1 base clipped from V and 4 bases from J, the junction kept 4 bases outside the gene matches. This CDR3 has 15 amino acids. The CDR3 DNA is TGCGCCAGCAGCTTGATGGGGACAGATAATGAAAAACTGTTTTTT. It is translated as CASSLMGTDNEKLFF.

This clonotype was detected ten times or more. J is TRBJ2-7 and V is TRBV5-6; D ambiguous. The CDR3 is 13 amino acids. Trimming pared 1 base from V and 4 bases from J, leaving 9 bases between. Germline V gene lookup returns CDR1 SGHDT and CDR2 YYEEEE. CDR3 sequence (DNA): TGTGCCAGCAGCTTGCGGCCCTGGTACGAGCAGTACTTC. Translating gives CASSLRPWYEQYF.

The table lists this clonotype with many counts. The chain joins TRBV9 to TRBJ2-3; 8 nucleotides align to TRBD2. This CDR3 region has 16 residues. The germline gives CDR1 SGDLS, CDR2 YYNGEE. V lost 0 bases and J lost 1; bases outside the gene matches: 4. The CDR3 is CASSVAPGLGTDTQYF. The CDR3 region has the DNA TGTGCCAGCAGCGTAGCCCCGGGACTAGGCACAGATACGCAGTATTTT.

This clonotype was detected many times. This chain links TRBV11-2 with TRBJ1-6, with D unresolved. Germline V lookup: CDR1 SGHAT, CDR2 FQNNGV. The CDR3 is 13 residues long. The V gene lost 0 bases and the J gene lost 6 bases, with 3 bases spanning the gap. The CDR3 sequence is CASSLEVNSPLHF. As DNA, the CDR3 is TGTGCCAGCAGCTTAGAGGTTAATTCACCCCTCCACTTT. Filled out from reference TRBV11-2 and TRBJ1-6, the complete variable domain reads EAGVAQSPRYKIIEKRQSVAFWCNPISGHATLYWYQQILGQGPKLLIQFQNNGVVDDSQLPKDRFSAERLKGVDSTLKIQPAKLEDSAVYLCASSLEVNSPLHFGNGTRLTVT.

There are many counts of this clonotype. The rearrangement links TRBV6-5 to TRBJ1-4; 9 bases align to TRBD1. Germline CDR1 is MNHEY and CDR2 is SVGAGI. The CDR3 length is 19 residues. V lost 0 bases, J lost 4 bases, and 12 bases stayed unmatched. CDR3: CASSYSSPGQGPFNEKLFF. In nucleotides, the CDR3 is TGTGCCAGCAGTTACTCATCCCCGGGACAGGGACCGTTTAATGAAAAACTGTTTTTT.

This clonotype has a count of ten or more. The CDR3 DNA reads TGTGCCAGCAGCGAACTTGGAGGGGGCAGCGGCTACACCTTC. This encodes CASSELGGGSGYTF. This chain joins TRBV3-1 and TRBJ1-2, with 7 bases identical to TRBD1. The CDR3 loop spans 14 amino acids. Trimming at V came to 5 bases and at J to 8 bases, leaving 11 bases not matched to a gene. Germline CDR1 and CDR2: LGHDT and YNNKEL (reference sequence).

This clonotype has at least ten counts. The chain has TRBV28 and TRBJ1-5; D ambiguous. This CDR3 spans 15 amino acids. Germline V gives CDR1 MDHEN, CDR2 SYDVKM. V lost 2 bases to trimming and J lost 6 bases, with 14 bases between them. The CDR3 here is CASSLRQANSQPQHF. CDR3 sequence (DNA): TGTGCCAGCAGTTTAAGGCAGGCAAATAGTCAGCCCCAGCATTTT.

This clonotype came up many times. The V call is TRBV5-1, the J call TRBJ1-4, with 10 bases fitting TRBD1. From germline, CDR1 is SGHRS and CDR2 YFSETQ. The CDR3 contains 14 residues. The V gene end was trimmed by 4 bases and the J gene end by 8 bases; junction bases not matched to a gene: 5. CDR3 sequence: CASSRDRGEEKLFF. CDR3 coding DNA: TGCGCCAGCAGCCGGGACAGGGGAGAGGAAAAACTGTTTTTT.

In its sample, this clonotype was seen many times. Compared with germline, one end of the junction differs, possibly owing to a read error. V gene TRBV4-1 combines with J gene TRBJ2-1; D is unresolved. The CDR3 sequence is 14 residues long. Germline-derived CDR1 and CDR2 are MGHRA and YSYEKL. The CDR3 DNA follows: TGCGACAGCAGCCACTTCGATTCGGGCAATGAGCAGTTCTTC. As protein: CDSSHFDSGNEQFF.

This clonotype was counted many times. The rearrangement uses TRBV20-1 and TRBJ1-4; no clear D. V was clipped by 0 bases and J by 7 bases, with 12 bases between them. Per the germline V gene, CDR1 is DFQATT and CDR2 is SNEGSKA (reference sequence). CDR3 length equals 14 residues. The CDR3 loop reads CSARDQGWGEKLFF. CDR3 nucleotides: TGCAGTGCTAGAGATCAAGGCTGGGGTGAAAAACTGTTTTTT.

This clonotype came up many times. The chain uses TRBV9 and TRBJ2-7; D remains unclear. Trimming stripped 0 bases from V and 5 bases from J, with 9 bases between. The CDR3 runs 13 residues. Germline values: CDR1 SGDLS, CDR2 YYNGEE. This CDR3 reads CASSVGGTNEQYF. CDR3 nucleotide sequence: TGTGCCAGCAGCGTAGGGGGTACCAACGAGCAGTACTTC.